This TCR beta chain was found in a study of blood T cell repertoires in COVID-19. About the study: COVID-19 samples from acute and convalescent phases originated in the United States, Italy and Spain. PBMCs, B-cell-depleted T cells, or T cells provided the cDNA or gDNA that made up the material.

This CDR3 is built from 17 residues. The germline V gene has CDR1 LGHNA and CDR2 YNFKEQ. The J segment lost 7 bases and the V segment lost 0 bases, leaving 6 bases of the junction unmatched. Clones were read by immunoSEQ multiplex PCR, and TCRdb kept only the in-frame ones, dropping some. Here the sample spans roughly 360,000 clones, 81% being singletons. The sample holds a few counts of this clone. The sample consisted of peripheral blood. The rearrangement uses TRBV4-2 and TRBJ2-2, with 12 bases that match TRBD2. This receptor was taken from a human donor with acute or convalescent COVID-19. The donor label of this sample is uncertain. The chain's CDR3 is CASSQEASGGASGELFF. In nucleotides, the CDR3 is TGTGCCAGCAGCCAAGAGGCTAGCGGGGGGGCAAGCGGGGAGCTGTTTTTT.